Listed below are T cell receptor beta chains from one sample, sequenced in a study of blood T cell repertoires in COVID-19. The method was immunoSEQ multiplex PCR; TCRdb's version includes in-frame clones alone and lacks a portion of them. The table shows some 300,000 clones, with around 89% occurring only once. The material sequenced was peripheral blood. These receptors were collected from a young woman who had recovered from COVID-19. Both conserved end residues are part of each CDR3. Fields, in order: V gene, J gene, D gene, clone size, CDR3 DNA, CDR3 protein. A D gene is named only where the DNA matches it firmly. Part of the rows lack a size; the others show once, few, many or a class for expanded clones.

v_call: TRBV3-1/TRBV3-2; j_call: TRBJ2-1; d_call: -; clone_size: few; cdr3_nt: TGTGCCAGCAGCCATTGGACTCAATACAATGAGCAGTTCTTC; cdr3_aa: CASSHWTQYNEQFF
v_call: TRBV7-9; j_call: TRBJ1-2; d_call: -; clone_size: -; cdr3_nt: TGTGCCAGCAGCGCCCCACAGGCGGTATATGGCTACACCTTC; cdr3_aa: CASSAPQAVYGYTF
v_call: TRBV12-3/TRBV12-4; j_call: TRBJ1-1; d_call: -; clone_size: -; cdr3_nt: TGTGCCAGCAGCAAGACAGTGAACACTGAAGCTTTCTTT; cdr3_aa: CASSKTVNTEAFF
v_call: TRBV2; j_call: TRBJ1-5; d_call: -; clone_size: -; cdr3_nt: TGTGCCAGCAGTGAAGCGCTCCGGAATCAGCCCCAGCATTTT; cdr3_aa: CASSEALRNQPQHF
v_call: TRBV3-1/TRBV3-2; j_call: TRBJ2-2; d_call: TRBD2; clone_size: -; cdr3_nt: TGTGCCAGCAGCCTTTCAGCGGGGGGCGGGGAGCTGTTTTTT; cdr3_aa: CASSLSAGGGELFF
v_call: TRBV30; j_call: TRBJ1-6; d_call: -; clone_size: -; cdr3_nt: TGTGCCTGGAGTGGAATCGACTCTTCACCCCTCCACTTT; cdr3_aa: CAWSGIDSSPLHF
v_call: TRBV11-2; j_call: TRBJ1-6; d_call: TRBD1; clone_size: -; cdr3_nt: TGTGCCAGCAGCTTAGAACCCAGGGGGCTGTATAATTCACCCCTCCACTTT; cdr3_aa: CASSLEPRGLYNSPLHF
v_call: TRBV12-5; j_call: TRBJ2-1; d_call: -; clone_size: -; cdr3_nt: TGTGCTAGTGGTCTGACAGTCACCGCTCCCAATGAGCAGTTCTTC; cdr3_aa: CASGLTVTAPNEQFF
v_call: TRBV9; j_call: TRBJ2-1; d_call: -; clone_size: -; cdr3_nt: TGTGCCAGCAGCACCCAAGGACTCTCTGGCTCGGGTGAGCAGTTCTTC; cdr3_aa: CASSTQGLSGSGEQFF
v_call: TRBV15; j_call: TRBJ1-4; d_call: TRBD1; clone_size: few; cdr3_nt: TGTGCCACCAGCAGTCGGGGGACAGTTAATGAAAAACTGTTTTTT; cdr3_aa: CATSSRGTVNEKLFF
v_call: TRBV2; j_call: TRBJ2-2; d_call: TRBD1; clone_size: -; cdr3_nt: TGTGCCAGCAGATGGGACAGCCTCACCGGGGAGCTGTTTTTT; cdr3_aa: CASRWDSLTGELFF
v_call: TRBV2; j_call: TRBJ2-3; d_call: -; clone_size: -; cdr3_nt: TGTGCCAGCAGTGAAGGGCAGTACACAGATACGCAGTATTTT; cdr3_aa: CASSEGQYTDTQYF
v_call: TRBV7-8; j_call: TRBJ1-5; d_call: TRBD1; clone_size: -; cdr3_nt: TGTGCCAGCAGCTCGGACAGGGTTGGTAATAGCAATCAGCCCCAGCATTTT; cdr3_aa: CASSSDRVGNSNQPQHF
v_call: TRBV12-5; j_call: TRBJ1-2; d_call: TRBD1; clone_size: -; cdr3_nt: TGTGCTAGTGGTTTTGTTACAGGGGGCGTAAACTATGGCTACACCTTC; cdr3_aa: CASGFVTGGVNYGYTF
v_call: TRBV5-1; j_call: TRBJ2-7; d_call: -; clone_size: once; cdr3_nt: TGCGCCAGCAGCTTGGCAGGGGACGTCTACGAGCAGTACTTC; cdr3_aa: CASSLAGDVYEQYF
v_call: TRBV4-2; j_call: TRBJ2-3; d_call: -; clone_size: -; cdr3_nt: TGTGCCAGCAGCCACACTAGTAGGGGGATCACAGATACGCAGTATTTT; cdr3_aa: CASSHTSRGITDTQYF
v_call: TRBV30; j_call: TRBJ2-7; d_call: TRBD1; clone_size: -; cdr3_nt: TGTGCCTGGAGAGGGGGGACAGGAGATCGGTACTTC; cdr3_aa: CAWRGGTGDRYF
v_call: TRBV6-6; j_call: TRBJ1-6; d_call: -; clone_size: -; cdr3_nt: TGTGCCAGCAGTTACTCCCAAGGGAGCTATAATTCACCCCTCCACTTT; cdr3_aa: CASSYSQGSYNSPLHF
v_call: TRBV2; j_call: TRBJ1-6; d_call: -; clone_size: -; cdr3_nt: TGTGCCAGCAACCCGGGGCAGGGAGGGCGAACCCTCCACTTT; cdr3_aa: CASNPGQGGRTLHF
v_call: TRBV18; j_call: TRBJ1-4; d_call: TRBD1; clone_size: once; cdr3_nt: TGTGCCAGCTCACCTTATTCGCCCGGGACAGGGACAAATGAAAAACTGTTTTTT; cdr3_aa: CASSPYSPGTGTNEKLFF
v_call: TRBV13; j_call: TRBJ2-7; d_call: TRBD2; clone_size: -; cdr3_nt: TGTGCCAGCAGCTCTAATTCCGGGGCCGGGACTAGCGGTTACGAGCAGTACTTC; cdr3_aa: CASSSNSGAGTSGYEQYF
v_call: TRBV7-6; j_call: TRBJ2-7; d_call: TRBD1; clone_size: -; cdr3_nt: TGTGCCAGCAGCACCTCACAGGGGGCGGGCGAGCAGTACTTC; cdr3_aa: CASSTSQGAGEQYF
v_call: TRBV6-4; j_call: TRBJ1-6; d_call: -; clone_size: -; cdr3_nt: TGTGCCAGCAGACCCGGGGGGGCGAATTCACCCCTCCACTTT; cdr3_aa: CASRPGGANSPLHF
v_call: TRBV5-4; j_call: TRBJ1-2; d_call: -; clone_size: -; cdr3_nt: TGTGCCAGCAGCTTGGATCCAGAATCCGTTAACTATGGCTACACCTTC; cdr3_aa: CASSLDPESVNYGYTF
v_call: TRBV28; j_call: TRBJ1-4; d_call: -; clone_size: -; cdr3_nt: TGTGCCAGCCGTCGGCAGGGTGATGAAAAACTGTTTTTT; cdr3_aa: CASRRQGDEKLFF
v_call: TRBV5-6; j_call: TRBJ2-3; d_call: TRBD2; clone_size: -; cdr3_nt: TGTGCCAGCAGCCCTACCGGGACTAGCGTGGATACGCAGTATTTT; cdr3_aa: CASSPTGTSVDTQYF
v_call: TRBV7-3; j_call: TRBJ2-1; d_call: TRBD2; clone_size: -; cdr3_nt: TGTGCCAGCAGCCTAAGCGGGGGGGCCGACAATGAGCAGTTCTTC; cdr3_aa: CASSLSGGADNEQFF
v_call: TRBV4-3; j_call: TRBJ1-5; d_call: TRBD1; clone_size: -; cdr3_nt: TGCGCCAGCAGCCACGACAGGGGCGGCGGTCAGCCCCAGCATTTT; cdr3_aa: CASSHDRGGGQPQHF
v_call: TRBV28; j_call: TRBJ2-1; d_call: -; clone_size: -; cdr3_nt: TGTGCCAGCACCCTAAGCTCCTACAATGAGCAGTTCTTC; cdr3_aa: CASTLSSYNEQFF
v_call: TRBV28; j_call: TRBJ2-6; d_call: TRBD1; clone_size: -; cdr3_nt: TGTGCCAGCAGACCAACCCTTGACAGGGGGCAGAGCTCTGGGGCCAACGTCCTGACTTTC; cdr3_aa: CASRPTLDRGQSSGANVLTF
v_call: TRBV15; j_call: TRBJ1-2; d_call: -; clone_size: -; cdr3_nt: TGTGCCACCAGCAGACGGGACTCCGACTATGGCTACACCTTC; cdr3_aa: CATSRRDSDYGYTF
v_call: TRBV7-9; j_call: TRBJ1-6; d_call: TRBD1; clone_size: -; cdr3_nt: TGTGCCAGCAGCGCGACAGGGGGCGAATCACCCCTCCACTTT; cdr3_aa: CASSATGGESPLHF
v_call: TRBV11-2; j_call: TRBJ2-7; d_call: TRBD1; clone_size: -; cdr3_nt: TGTGCCAGCAGCTTACGGACAGGGAGCTCCTACGAGCAGTACTTC; cdr3_aa: CASSLRTGSSYEQYF
v_call: TRBV4-2; j_call: TRBJ2-3; d_call: TRBD2; clone_size: -; cdr3_nt: TGTGCCAGCAGCCCCGGACTAGCGGGGGGGCCAGGTACGCAGTATTTT; cdr3_aa: CASSPGLAGGPGTQYF
v_call: TRBV2; j_call: TRBJ1-5; d_call: -; clone_size: -; cdr3_nt: TGTGCCAGCAGTGATGCTCGGCAGCCCCAGCATTTT; cdr3_aa: CASSDARQPQHF
v_call: TRBV11-3; j_call: TRBJ2-3; d_call: TRBD2; clone_size: -; cdr3_nt: TGTGCCAGCAGCTCTTCACTAGCGGGGAGTACAGATACGCAGTATTTT; cdr3_aa: CASSSSLAGSTDTQYF
v_call: TRBV3-1/TRBV3-2; j_call: TRBJ2-5; d_call: -; clone_size: -; cdr3_nt: TGTGCCAGCAGCCAATCCCCGAGGGTGCGAGAGACCCAGTACTTC; cdr3_aa: CASSQSPRVRETQYF
v_call: TRBV27; j_call: TRBJ2-7; d_call: TRBD1; clone_size: once; cdr3_nt: TGTGCCAGCAGCCTGACAGGGGGCGTCTACGAGCAGTACTTC; cdr3_aa: CASSLTGGVYEQYF
v_call: TRBV19; j_call: TRBJ1-5; d_call: TRBD1; clone_size: -; cdr3_nt: TGTGCCAGTAGTACCTGGGACAGCTATCAGCCCCAGCATTTT; cdr3_aa: CASSTWDSYQPQHF
v_call: TRBV19; j_call: TRBJ1-1; d_call: -; clone_size: -; cdr3_nt: TGTGCCAGTAGTATCAGGGTACGGACTGAAGCTTTCTTT; cdr3_aa: CASSIRVRTEAFF
v_call: TRBV5-6; j_call: TRBJ2-3; d_call: TRBD2; clone_size: -; cdr3_nt: TGTGCCAGCAGCTCGACTAGCGGGGGGTCTCCAGATACGCAGTATTTT; cdr3_aa: CASSSTSGGSPDTQYF
v_call: TRBV9; j_call: TRBJ1-6; d_call: TRBD1; clone_size: -; cdr3_nt: TGTGCCAGCAGCGTAAGTTCGGACAGGGTAGATTCACCCCTCCACTTT; cdr3_aa: CASSVSSDRVDSPLHF
v_call: TRBV19; j_call: TRBJ1-4; d_call: -; clone_size: -; cdr3_nt: TGTGCCAGTAGTATAAGCAGGGCAACTAATGAAAAACTGTTTTTT; cdr3_aa: CASSISRATNEKLFF
v_call: TRBV28; j_call: TRBJ2-3; d_call: TRBD2; clone_size: -; cdr3_nt: TGTGCCAGCAGTTTATCCCTGATTAGCGGGGGCACAGATACGCAGTATTTT; cdr3_aa: CASSLSLISGGTDTQYF
v_call: TRBV29-1; j_call: TRBJ1-1; d_call: -; clone_size: -; cdr3_nt: TGCAGCGTCCGAGGGAAGGGGAACACTGAAGCTTTCTTT; cdr3_aa: CSVRGKGNTEAFF
v_call: TRBV7-2; j_call: TRBJ2-7; d_call: TRBD1; clone_size: -; cdr3_nt: TGTGCCAGCAGCTTTAGGGACAGGGCTGGGACTCACGAGCAGTACTTC; cdr3_aa: CASSFRDRAGTHEQYF
v_call: TRBV29-1; j_call: TRBJ2-1; d_call: -; clone_size: -; cdr3_nt: TGCAGCGTTCGGAGAAATGAGCAGTTCTTC; cdr3_aa: CSVRRNEQFF
v_call: TRBV6-5; j_call: TRBJ2-5; d_call: TRBD2; clone_size: -; cdr3_nt: TGTGCCAGCAGCGGGGGGGGACTAGAGACCCAGTACTTC; cdr3_aa: CASSGGGLETQYF
v_call: TRBV27; j_call: TRBJ1-2; d_call: TRBD1; clone_size: -; cdr3_nt: TGTGCCAGCAAGATTTCGGACAGGGCCTATGGCTACACCTTC; cdr3_aa: CASKISDRAYGYTF
v_call: TRBV4-3; j_call: TRBJ1-1; d_call: -; clone_size: -; cdr3_nt: TGCGCCAGCAGTCAACATCCGGGGGGCACTGAAGCTTTCTTT; cdr3_aa: CASSQHPGGTEAFF
v_call: TRBV4-2; j_call: TRBJ2-2; d_call: -; clone_size: -; cdr3_nt: TGTGCCAGCAGCCAAGATACCGGGGTAGGGGAGCTGTTTTTT; cdr3_aa: CASSQDTGVGELFF
v_call: TRBV5-6; j_call: TRBJ2-7; d_call: TRBD1; clone_size: -; cdr3_nt: TGTGCCAGCAGCTCAAGGGGACAGACCCACTCCTACGAGCAGTACTTC; cdr3_aa: CASSSRGQTHSYEQYF
v_call: TRBV5-1; j_call: TRBJ2-7; d_call: -; clone_size: -; cdr3_nt: TGCGCCAGCAGTTCGGAGTACGAGCAGTACTTC; cdr3_aa: CASSSEYEQYF
v_call: TRBV5-4; j_call: TRBJ1-2; d_call: -; clone_size: -; cdr3_nt: TGTGCCAGCAGCTTGGAAACAGCCTATGGCTACACCTTC; cdr3_aa: CASSLETAYGYTF
v_call: TRBV29-1; j_call: TRBJ1-2; d_call: TRBD1; clone_size: -; cdr3_nt: TGCAGCGTTGATCCCGCCGGGACAGGGGGGAACTATGGCTACACCTTC; cdr3_aa: CSVDPAGTGGNYGYTF
v_call: TRBV19; j_call: TRBJ2-3; d_call: TRBD2; clone_size: -; cdr3_nt: TGTGCCAGTAGTCCGGCGGGACTAGCGGGGGGGGACACAGATACGCAGTATTTT; cdr3_aa: CASSPAGLAGGDTDTQYF
v_call: TRBV5-1; j_call: TRBJ1-2; d_call: TRBD1; clone_size: few; cdr3_nt: TGCGCCAGCAGCCCGGGACAGGATTATGGCTACACCTTC; cdr3_aa: CASSPGQDYGYTF